Sequencing of this TCR beta chain was carried out in a study of T cell responses to AZD1222 COVID-19 vaccine. Notes on this clone: Its antigen is currently unknown.

Sequenced by immunoSEQ multiplex PCR; TCRdb stores in-frame clones only, minus some. The sample gives 170,000 or so clones, 75% to 95% of which show up once; 1.5% is in the top ten. The germline V gene encodes CDR1 SGHVS and CDR2 FQNEAQ. This CDR3 spans 19 amino acids. The V and J ends lost 5 bases and 1 base respectively, with 26 bases between them. Study-wide results and caveats: Recipients of two AZD1222 doses showed rising Spike-specific TCR breadth and depth. Possibly, clonal diversity was underestimated; donors were largely white British and included more females.

The sequencing here drew on peripheral blood, taken on day 0 of AZD1222 vaccination. The chain couples TRBV7-8 to TRBJ2-5, with D perhaps matching TRBD2 (5 bases). The TCR originated in an adult in good health. This chain's CDR3 is CASSPRGGSLASIQETQYF. DNA for the CDR3: TGTGCCAGCAGCCCCCGGGGTGGGAGCCTCGCTTCCATCCAAGAGACCCAGTACTTC.